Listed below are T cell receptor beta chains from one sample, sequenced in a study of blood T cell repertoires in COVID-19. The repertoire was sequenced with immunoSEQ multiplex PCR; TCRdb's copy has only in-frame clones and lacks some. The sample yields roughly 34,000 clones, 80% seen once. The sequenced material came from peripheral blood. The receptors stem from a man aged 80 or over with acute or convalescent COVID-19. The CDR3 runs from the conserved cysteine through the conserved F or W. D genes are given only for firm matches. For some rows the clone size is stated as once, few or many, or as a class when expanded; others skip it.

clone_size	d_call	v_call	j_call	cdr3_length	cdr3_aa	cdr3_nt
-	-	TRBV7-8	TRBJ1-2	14	CASSLAPSGYGYTF	TGTGCCAGCAGCTTAGCGCCCTCGGGCTATGGCTACACCTTC
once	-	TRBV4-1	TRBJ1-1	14	CASSQWTVNTEAFF	TGCGCCAGCAGCCAGTGGACAGTGAACACTGAAGCTTTCTTT
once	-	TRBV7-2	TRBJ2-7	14	CASSLYPVRYEQYF	TGTGCCAGCAGCTTATATCCGGTCCGCTACGAGCAGTACTTC
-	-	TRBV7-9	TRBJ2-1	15	CASTTGGGAHNEQFF	TGTGCCAGCACCACGGGTGGGGGGGCCCACAATGAGCAGTTCTTC
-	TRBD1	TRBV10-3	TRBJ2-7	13	CAIGTGGSYEQYF	TGTGCCATCGGGACAGGGGGCTCCTACGAGCAGTACTTC
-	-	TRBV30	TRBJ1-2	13	CAWSVSQGHGYTF	TGTGCCTGGAGTGTCTCTCAGGGTCATGGCTACACCTTC
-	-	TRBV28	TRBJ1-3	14	CASMVYDSGNTIYF	TGTGCCAGCATGGTCTATGACTCTGGAAACACCATATATTTT
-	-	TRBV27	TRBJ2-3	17	CASRPNPAIWNTDTQYF	TGTGCCAGCAGACCCAACCCAGCGATTTGGAACACAGATACGCAGTATTTT
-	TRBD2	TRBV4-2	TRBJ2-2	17	CASSRLPSGGNTGELFF	TGTGCCAGCAGCCGACTCCCTAGCGGGGGGAACACCGGGGAGCTGTTTTTT
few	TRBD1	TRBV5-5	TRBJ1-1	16	CASSHKWAGGGTEAFF	TGTGCCAGCAGCCATAAATGGGCAGGGGGAGGTACTGAAGCTTTCTTT
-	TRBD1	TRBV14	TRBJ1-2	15	CASSKDRSGIYGYTF	TGTGCCAGCAGTAAGGACAGGTCGGGTATCTATGGCTACACCTTC
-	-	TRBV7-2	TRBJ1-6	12	CASSNSNSPLHF	TGTGCCAGCAGCAACTCTAATTCACCCCTCCACTTT
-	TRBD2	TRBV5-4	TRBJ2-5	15	CASSFPAGRGETQYF	TGTGCCAGCAGCTTCCCCGCGGGGAGGGGAGAGACCCAGTACTTC
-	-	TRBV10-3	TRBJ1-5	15	CAISEGRVQNQPQHF	TGTGCCATCAGTGAGGGCCGGGTCCAAAATCAGCCCCAGCATTTT
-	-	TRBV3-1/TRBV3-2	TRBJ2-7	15	CASSQDWTGHNEQYF	TGTGCCAGCAGCCAAGATTGGACGGGACACAACGAGCAGTACTTC
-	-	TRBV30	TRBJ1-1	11	CAWTVSSEAFF	TGTGCCTGGACAGTCTCATCTGAAGCTTTCTTT
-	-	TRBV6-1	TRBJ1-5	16	CASSEALGGGNQPQHF	TGTGCCAGCAGTGAAGCGTTAGGAGGGGGCAATCAGCCCCAGCATTTT
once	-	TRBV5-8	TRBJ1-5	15	CASSLRVGGNQPQHF	TGTGCCAGCAGCTTGAGGGTAGGGGGCAATCAGCCCCAGCATTTT
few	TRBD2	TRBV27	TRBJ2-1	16	CASSPDGLGRHNEQFF	TGTGCCAGCAGTCCAGATGGACTAGGGCGGCACAATGAGCAGTTCTTC
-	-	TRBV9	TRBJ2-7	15	CASSVAYGQLYEQYF	TGTGCCAGCAGCGTAGCGTATGGGCAGCTCTACGAGCAGTACTTC
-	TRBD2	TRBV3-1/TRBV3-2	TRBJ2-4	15	CASTLSGGAKNIQYF	TGTGCCAGCACCTTAAGCGGGGGGGCCAAAAACATTCAGTACTTC
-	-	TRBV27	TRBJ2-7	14	CASRQSGPLDEQYF	TGTGCCAGCAGACAGAGCGGGCCCCTCGACGAGCAGTACTTC
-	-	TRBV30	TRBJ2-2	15	CAWSVPRVRTGELFF	TGTGCCTGGAGTGTACCCAGGGTTCGTACCGGGGAGCTGTTTTTT
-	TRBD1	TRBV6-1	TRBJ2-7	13	CASRKQGTHEQYF	TGTGCCAGCAGAAAACAGGGGACCCACGAGCAGTACTTC